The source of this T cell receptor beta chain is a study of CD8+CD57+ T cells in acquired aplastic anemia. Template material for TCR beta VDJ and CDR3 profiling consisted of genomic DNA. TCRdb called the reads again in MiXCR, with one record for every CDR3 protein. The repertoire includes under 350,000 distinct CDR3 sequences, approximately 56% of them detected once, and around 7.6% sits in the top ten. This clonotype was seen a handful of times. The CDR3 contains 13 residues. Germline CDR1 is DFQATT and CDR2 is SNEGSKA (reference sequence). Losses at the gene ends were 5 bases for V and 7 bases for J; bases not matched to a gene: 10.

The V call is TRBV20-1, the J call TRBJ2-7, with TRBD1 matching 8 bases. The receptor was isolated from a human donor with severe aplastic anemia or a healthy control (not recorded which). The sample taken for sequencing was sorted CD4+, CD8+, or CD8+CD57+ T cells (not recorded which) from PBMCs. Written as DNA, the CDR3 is TGCAGTGCTCAGACAGGGGACTCGTGGGAGCAGTACTTC. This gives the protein CSAQTGDSWEQYF.